The 5 T cell receptor beta chains reported below all come from one sample, sequenced in a study of blood T cell repertoires in COVID-19. Assay: immunoSEQ multiplex PCR; the TCRdb copy retains only in-frame clones and omits some. The data contain more than 250,000 clones, 85% to 90% of them seen just once; the ten biggest clones take up around 5.8%. The sample taken for sequencing was peripheral blood. The receptors stem from a woman aged 50 to 60 with COVID-19, enrolled during active disease.

The gene calls are TRBV30 and TRBJ1-2; TRBD1 might be the D (6 bases). The CDR3 sequence is 13 residues long. CDR1 GTSNPN and CDR2 SVGIG come from the germline V gene (reference sequence). V dropped 8 bases and J dropped 5 bases, with 18 bases sitting between them. In nucleotides, the CDR3 is TGTGCCAGCACCGAACAGGGAGGGTATGGCTACACCTTC. Protein sequence: CASTEQGGYGYTF.

This clone was counted once. The chain joins TRBV6-9 to TRBJ2-5; D ambiguous. V was shortened by 4 bases and J by 1 base, with 25 bases between the two germline ends. The CDR3 contains 19 residues. CDR1 and CDR2 (germline): MNHGY, SVAAGI. CDR3 in amino acids: CASSLARLEPRVLQETQYF. In DNA, the CDR3 is TGTGCCAGCAGTTTGGCACGCCTGGAGCCAAGAGTTCTCCAAGAGACCCAGTACTTC.

The V and J genes are TRBV7-2 and TRBJ2-4; D may be TRBD2 (5 bases). Between the trimmed V and J ends, which lost 1 base and 3 bases, there was a span of 13 bases. CDR1 SGHTA and CDR2 FQGNSA come from the germline V gene. The CDR3 length is 16 residues. CDR3 loop: CASSLGIIEGKNIQYF. CDR3 bases: TGTGCCAGCAGCTTAGGTATAATCGAGGGCAAAAACATTCAGTACTTC.

The chain carries TRBV7-6 and TRBJ2-3, with 7 bases fitting TRBD1. The CDR3 spans 16 residues. CDR1 and CDR2 from the germline V gene are SGHVS and FNYEAQ. The trim removed 1 base at V and 2 bases at J, leaving 6 bases unmatched. The CDR3 bases are TGTGCCAGCAGCTTAGGGACAGGAGCCCCCACAGATACGCAGTATTTT. It is translated as CASSLGTGAPTDTQYF.

CDR3 sequence: CASSFPSGRRSYNEQFF. For the CDR3, the DNA is TGTGCCAGCAGCTTCCCTAGCGGGAGAAGGTCCTACAATGAGCAGTTCTTC. This chain links TRBV7-8 with TRBJ2-1; 10 nucleotides agree with TRBD2. V was pared by 3 bases and J by 1 base, with 6 bases of the junction left unmatched. The CDR3 is made up of 17 amino acids. CDR1 is SGHVS and CDR2 is FQNEAQ in the germline V gene.